Below, 18 T cell receptor beta chains from the same sample are listed, as sequenced in a study of Graves' ophthalmopathy and Graves' hyperthyroidism. Amplification of TCR beta CDR3 regions used RNA transcripts. HTBI primers were employed in first-round RT-PCR, then a second-round multiplex PCR followed. TCRdb reanalysed the multiplex PCR reads using MiXCR and keeps one entry per CDR3 protein. The sample has about 740,000 distinct CDR3 sequences; around 40% are singletons. Sequencing input: peripheral blood. The source of these receptors is an adult man with Graves' ophthalmopathy.

As for this clonotype: At one end, the junction sequence differs from germline, possibly due to a read error. The chain couples TRBV7-9 to TRBJ2-2; D possibly corresponds to TRBD2 (7 bases). Germline loops: CDR1 SEHNR, CDR2 FQNEAQ (reference sequence). CDR3 length: 14 residues. CDR3 in DNA: TGCGCCAGCAGCCTGGGGGGGCAGAACGGGGAGCTGTTTTTT. Translating it yields CASSLGGQNGELFF.

A remark on this clonotype: One junction end disagrees with the germline gene, perhaps due to a read error. This rearrangement joins TRBV10-3 to TRBJ2-5; possible D gene TRBD2, 6 bases. CDR3 length equals 15 residues. The germline gives CDR1 ENHRY, CDR2 SYGVKD. This CDR3 reads CASNSVGGLQETHYF. Here the CDR3 DNA reads TGTGCCAGCAACTCCGTCGGGGGACTCCAAGAGACCCATTACTTC.

This chain links TRBV19 with TRBJ1-5, with TRBD1 matching over 10 bases. Trimming cost V 11 bases and J 11 bases; bases outside gene matches: 15. The germline CDR1 and CDR2 sequences are LNHDA and SQIVND (reference sequence). This CDR3 has 14 amino acids. Here the CDR3 DNA reads TGTGCCTGGAGTGTGGACAGGGGGAGCATGACCCAGCATTTT. Translation: CAWSVDRGSMTQHF.

This clonotype was found many times. This chain links TRBV19 with TRBJ1-2, with a possible D match to TRBD1 (5 bases). Trimming cost V 5 bases and J 8 bases, with 12 bases left between them. CDR3 length: 12 amino acids. The germline gives CDR1 LNHDA, CDR2 SQIVND (reference sequence). Here the CDR3 reads CASSYYRRGYTF. In nucleotides, the CDR3 is TGTGCCAGTAGTTACTACAGGCGCGGCTACACCTTC. Drawing the rest from reference TRBV19 and TRBJ1-2, the complete variable domain is DGGITQSPKYLFRKEGQNVTLSCEQNLNHDAMYWYRQDPGQGLRLIYYSQIVNDFQKGDIAEGYSVSREKKESFPLTVTSAQKNPTAFYLCASSYYRRGYTFGSGTRLTVV.

This clonotype showed up many times. The J gene is TRBJ2-2, the V gene TRBV10-3; 10 bases line up with TRBD2. With 7 bases clipped from V and 1 base from J, the junction kept 6 bases outside the gene matches. Germline CDR1 is ENHRY and CDR2 is SYGVKD. The CDR3 consists of 16 residues. CDR3 coding DNA: TGTGCCATCAAGCTAGCGGGAGCCGGGAACACCGGGGAGCTGTTTTTT. Protein product: CAIKLAGAGNTGELFF.

As DNA, the CDR3 is TGTGCCAGCAGCTTATCCCGAGGCTCTGGGGCCAACGTCCTGACTTTC. Its protein is CASSLSRGSGANVLTF. This chain joins TRBV7-3 and TRBJ2-6; the D is unclear. CDR1 SGHTA and CDR2 FQGTGA come from the germline V gene. This CDR3 region has 16 residues. Trimming removed 2 bases at V and 0 bases at J, with 8 bases between.

This clonotype was seen many times. The rearrangement uses TRBV7-3 and TRBJ1-2; D is uncertain. Deletions cut 2 bases from V and 6 bases from J, with 10 bases between. Germline V CDR1 and CDR2: SGHTA, FQGTGA. CDR3 length equals 13 residues. This chain's CDR3 is CASSLEGADGYTF. DNA for the CDR3: TGTGCCAGCAGCTTAGAGGGCGCAGATGGCTACACCTTC.

This clonotype was found many times. The chain employs TRBV29-1 and TRBJ2-7; D possibly uses TRBD1 or TRBD2 (5 bases each). The germline V gene has CDR1 SQVTM and CDR2 ANQGSEA. The CDR3 length is 12 residues. Trimming pared 1 base from V and 6 bases from J, leaving 10 bases between. CDR3 region: CSVEGGSGEQYF. As DNA, the CDR3 is TGCAGCGTTGAAGGGGGGTCCGGCGAGCAGTACTTC.

J is TRBJ1-2 and V is TRBV5-5; TRBD1 is a possible D gene (5 bases). Germline loops: CDR1 SGHKS, CDR2 YYEKEE (reference sequence). This CDR3 has 15 residues. Trimming pared 4 bases from V and 5 bases from J, leaving 18 bases between. The CDR3 spells CASSPREGRQYGYTF. The CDR3 DNA reads as TGTGCCAGCAGCCCTAGGGAGGGACGTCAGTATGGCTACACCTTC.

The chain uses TRBV25-1 and TRBJ2-2, with 7 bases aligning to TRBD2. J lost 1 base, V lost 5 bases, and 7 bases had no gene match. The CDR3 is 16 amino acids. Germline V CDR1 and CDR2: MGHDK, SYGVNS. The CDR3 sequence: CASSRGTTGNTGELFF. The DNA for the CDR3 is TGTGCCAGCAGTAGAGGGACTACAGGGAACACCGGGGAGCTGTTTTTT.

In this sample, this clonotype turned up once. The rearrangement links TRBV20-1 to TRBJ2-7, with 7 bases matching TRBD2. The CDR3 sequence is 14 residues long. Germline assignment: CDR1 DFQATT and CDR2 SNEGSKA (reference sequence). The V and J ends lost 6 bases and 2 bases, in that order; junction bases with no gene match: 10. Written as DNA, the CDR3 is TGCAGTGCAAAGCGGGGTGTTTCGGCCTACGAGCAGTACTTC. Its translation is CSAKRGVSAYEQYF.

This clonotype was observed a few times. V and J are TRBV5-6 and TRBJ2-2; no firm D call. Per the germline V gene, CDR1 is SGHDT and CDR2 is YYEEEE. The V gene lost 0 bases and the J gene lost 0 bases, with 9 bases spanning the gap. This CDR3 region has 16 residues. The CDR3 DNA follows: TGTGCCAGCAGCTTGGCCAGATACGCGAACACCGGGGAGCTGTTTTTT. This encodes CASSLARYANTGELFF.

The rearrangement uses TRBV5-8 and TRBJ1-2, with D perhaps matching TRBD1 (5 bases). V lost 1 base to trimming and J lost 6 bases, with 7 bases between them. The CDR3 sequence is 12 residues long. The germline V gene encodes CDR1 SGHTS and CDR2 YDEGEE. CDR3 in amino acids: CASSLWGDGYTF. The DNA for the CDR3 is TGTGCCAGCAGCTTGTGGGGGGATGGCTACACCTTC. Together with reference TRBV5-8 and TRBJ1-2, the CDR3 gives the full variable domain: EAGVTQSPTHLIKTRGQQATLRCSPISGHTSVYWYQQALGLGLQFLLWYDEGEERNRGNFPPRFSGRQFPNYSSELNVNALELEDSALYLCASSLWGDGYTFGSGTRLTVV.

In this sample, this clonotype turned up a few times. The V and J genes are TRBV7-9 and TRBJ1-1; 10 bases line up with TRBD1. CDR3 size: 15 residues. Germline V lookup: CDR1 SEHNR, CDR2 FQNEAQ (reference sequence). The trim removed 0 bases at V and 5 bases at J, leaving 3 bases unmatched. CDR3 amino acids: CASSLAGTGATEAFF. The CDR3 region has the DNA TGTGCCAGCAGCTTAGCAGGGACAGGGGCAACTGAAGCTTTCTTT.

This chain connects TRBV9 to TRBJ2-5, with 10 bases matching TRBD1. There are 16 residues in the CDR3. Germline assignment: CDR1 SGDLS and CDR2 YYNGEE. Losses at the gene ends were 0 bases for V and 2 bases for J; bases not matched to a gene: 4. The CDR3 DNA reads as TGTGCCAGCAGCGTAGAGGGGACAGGGGCGCAAGAGACCCAGTACTTC. Its translation: CASSVEGTGAQETQYF.

At least ten counts were recorded for this clonotype. This rearrangement joins TRBV10-3 to TRBJ2-7, with 8 bases lining up with TRBD2. This CDR3 contains 13 residues. V was pared by 9 bases and J by 4 bases, with 8 bases of the junction left unmatched. Looked up from germline, CDR1 is ENHRY and CDR2 is SYGVKD. The CDR3 DNA reads TGTGCCATATCGGGTAGCGGGACTTACGAGCAGTACTTC. Amino acids: CAISGSGTYEQYF.

Concerning this clonotype: Just one base apart from a much larger clone, this may be a read error. The V call is TRBV7-9, the J call TRBJ1-2; D not resolved. Germline values: CDR1 SEHNR, CDR2 FQNEAQ (reference sequence). This CDR3 comprises 15 residues. CDR3 loop: CASSLAPIGEYDYTF. As DNA, the CDR3 is TGTGCCAGCAGCTTGGCCCCTATCGGGGAATATGACTACACCTTC. Full variable domain (remainder filled in from reference TRBV7-9 and TRBJ1-2): DTGVSQNPRHKITKRGQNVTFRCDPISEHNRLYWYRQTLGQGPEFLTYFQNEAQLEKSRLLSDRFSAERPKGSFSTLEIQRTEQGDSAMYLCASSLAPIGEYDYTFGSGTRLTVV.

V is TRBV7-7 and J is TRBJ2-2, with 9 bases identical to TRBD2. J was trimmed by 5 bases and V by 5 bases; bases with no gene match: 6. This CDR3 comprises 15 residues. Per the germline V gene, CDR1 is SSHAT and CDR2 is FNYEAQ (reference sequence). The chain's CDR3 is CASSRSGSRTGELFF. In DNA form, the CDR3 reads TGTGCCAGCAGCCGTAGCGGGAGTCGGACCGGGGAGCTGTTTTTT.